This T cell receptor (beta chain) was retrieved from a study of neurological immune-mediated disorders. Points from the study as a whole: In HTLV-1-associated myelopathy, TCR clonal expansion was greatest, whereas multiple sclerosis had the least, falling below healthy controls. None of the CDR3 amino acid sequences found in expanded clones was shared across subjects. This suggests that the TCR-beta repertoires were private in all groups.

This clonotype was recorded many times. Its specificity is unknown. 5'RACE with 10-nucleotide random UMIs generated the cDNA. TCRdb re-called the 5' RACE reads through MiXCR, storing one row per CDR3 protein. The sample has 81,000 or so distinct CDR3 sequences; less than 15% are singletons. Specified time point: longitudinal time-point 2. V was shortened by 1 base and J by 5 bases, with 15 bases between the two germline ends. Germline V lookup: CDR1 DFQATT, CDR2 SNEGSKA (reference sequence). This CDR3 has 14 amino acids. The origin of this receptor is a female donor with HTLV-1-associated myelopathy (HAM/TSP). The sequenced sample consisted of PBMCs. V and J are TRBV20-1 and TRBJ2-7, with D unresolved. The CDR3 is CSARAITGSHEQYF. The CDR3 nucleotides are TGCAGTGCTAGAGCTATTACCGGGTCCCACGAGCAGTACTTC.